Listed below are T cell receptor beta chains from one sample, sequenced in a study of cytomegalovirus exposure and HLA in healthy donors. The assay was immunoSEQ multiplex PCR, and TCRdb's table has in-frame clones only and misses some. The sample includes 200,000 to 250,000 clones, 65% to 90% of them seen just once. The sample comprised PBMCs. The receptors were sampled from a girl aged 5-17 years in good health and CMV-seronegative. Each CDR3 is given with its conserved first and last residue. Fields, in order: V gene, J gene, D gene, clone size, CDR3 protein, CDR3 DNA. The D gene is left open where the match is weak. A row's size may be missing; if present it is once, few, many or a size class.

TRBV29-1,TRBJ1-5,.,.,CSVTFQENQPQHF,TGCAGCGTAACATTTCAGGAAAATCAGCCCCAGCATTTT
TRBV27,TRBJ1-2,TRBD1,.,CASSLSVSGQRYGYTF,TGTGCCAGCAGTTTATCAGTATCGGGACAGCGCTATGGCTACACCTTC
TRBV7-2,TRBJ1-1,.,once,CASSLSGPGRSEAFF,TGTGCCAGCAGCTTATCCGGCCCGGGTAGGTCTGAAGCTTTCTTT
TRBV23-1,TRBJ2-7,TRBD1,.,CASIHLPHFTGGATEQYF,TGCGCCAGCATCCATCTTCCCCACTTTACAGGGGGCGCAACCGAGCAGTACTTC
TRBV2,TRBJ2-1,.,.,CASILVALGNEQFF,.
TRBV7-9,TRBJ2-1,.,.,CASSPLGWGILNEQFF,TGTGCCAGCAGCCCCCTGGGTTGGGGCATCTTAAATGAGCAGTTCTTC
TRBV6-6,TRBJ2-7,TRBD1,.,CASSYPSGQGPYEQYF,TGTGCCAGCAGTTATCCTTCGGGACAGGGCCCCTACGAGCAGTACTTC
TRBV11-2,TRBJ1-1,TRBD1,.,CASSITGGGTEAFF,TGTGCCAGCAGCATAACAGGGGGGGGAACTGAAGCTTTCTTT
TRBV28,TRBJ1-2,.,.,CASSVLLRVRGYTF,TGTGCCAGCAGTGTCCTACTACGGGTGAGGGGCTACACCTTC
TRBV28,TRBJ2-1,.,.,CASSSPGTWRNEQFF,TGTGCCAGCAGTTCCCCCGGGACTTGGCGCAATGAGCAGTTCTTC
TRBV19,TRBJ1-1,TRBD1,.,CASRGQGANTEAFF,TGTGCCAGTAGGGGACAGGGAGCGAACACTGAAGCTTTCTTT